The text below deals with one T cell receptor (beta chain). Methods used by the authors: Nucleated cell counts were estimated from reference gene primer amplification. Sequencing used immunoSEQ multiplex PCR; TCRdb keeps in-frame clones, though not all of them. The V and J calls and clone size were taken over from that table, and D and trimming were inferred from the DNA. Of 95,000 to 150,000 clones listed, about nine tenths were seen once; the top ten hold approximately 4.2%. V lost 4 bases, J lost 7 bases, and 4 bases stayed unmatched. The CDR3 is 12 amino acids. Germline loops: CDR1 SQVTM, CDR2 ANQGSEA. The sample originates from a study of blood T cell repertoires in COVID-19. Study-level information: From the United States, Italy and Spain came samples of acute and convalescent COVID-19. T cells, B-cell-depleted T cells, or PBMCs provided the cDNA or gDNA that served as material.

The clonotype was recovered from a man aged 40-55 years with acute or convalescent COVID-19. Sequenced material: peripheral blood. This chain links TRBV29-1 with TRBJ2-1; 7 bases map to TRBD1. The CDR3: CSVGETGNEQFF. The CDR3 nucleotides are TGCAGCGTTGGCGAGACAGGGAATGAGCAGTTCTTC.